Presented here are 27 T cell receptor beta chains from one specimen sequenced in a study of T cell repertoires in cytomegalovirus infection. No antigens are known for them. Using its own MiXCR run on the reads, TCRdb lists one record per CDR3 protein. The sample has approximately 120,000 distinct CDR3 sequences, around 28% seen once. This specimen consisted of CD8+ T cells from cultured PBMCs, obtained from culture after CMV antigen stimulation. These receptors were collected from a human donor in good health (CMV status not recorded). Some clones in this sample may be carry-over from other donors' samples.

The V and J genes are TRBV30 and TRBJ1-2; D not resolved. Germline assignment: CDR1 GTSNPN and CDR2 SVGIG (reference sequence). Trimming took 2 bases from V and 4 from J, leaving 14 bases between them. CDR3 length: 14 amino acids. DNA of the CDR3: TGTGCCTGGAGTTACGAGGACCCTTCCTATGGCTACACCTTC. This encodes CAWSYEDPSYGYTF.

The chain recombines TRBV13 with TRBJ1-2; D is possibly TRBD1 (5 bases). V was trimmed by 5 bases and J by 5 bases, leaving 21 bases between them. Germline lookup yields CDR1 PRHDT and CDR2 FYEKMQ (reference sequence). The CDR3 loop spans 16 amino acids. CDR3 sequence (DNA): TGTGCCAGCAGCCCCCCCGCGGGGGACCTCCCTTATGGCTACACCTTC. This sequence encodes CASSPPAGDLPYGYTF.

The chain links TRBV5-5 to TRBJ2-1; D is perhaps TRBD1 or TRBD2 (5 bases each). The CDR3 length is 13 residues. The germline V gene encodes CDR1 SGHKS and CDR2 YYEKEE (reference sequence). V gave up 4 bases and J gave up 8 bases, with 13 bases separating them. The CDR3 protein is CASSPRGPDEQFF. The CDR3, as DNA: TGTGCCAGCAGCCCACGGGGACCCGATGAGCAGTTCTTC.

This clonotype has more than one count but fewer than ten. This chain links TRBV19 with TRBJ2-1, with 9 bases fitting TRBD2. This CDR3 region has 16 residues. Losses at the gene ends were 1 base for V and 6 bases for J; bases not matched to a gene: 7. Germline CDR1 LNHDA, CDR2 SQIVND (reference sequence). The CDR3 DNA reads TGTGCCAGTAGTATAGGAAGCGGGGGGATCTTCAATGAGCAGTTCTTC. Its translation: CASSIGSGGIFNEQFF.

This chain uses TRBV12-3 or TRBV12-4 with TRBJ1-1; maybe TRBD1 (5 bases). The V and J ends lost 7 bases and 5 bases respectively, with 17 bases between them. CDR3 length: 14 residues. The CDR3 DNA is TGTGCCAGCACCGGACCAGGGATTGGAACTGAAGCTTTCTTT. Its protein is CASTGPGIGTEAFF.

This clonotype was detected only a few times. The chain combines TRBV6-1 with TRBJ2-5; a weak D match, TRBD1 (5 bases). V was shortened by 7 bases and J by 0 bases, with 9 bases between the two germline ends. Germline CDR1 reads MNHNS; CDR2 reads SASEGT. The CDR3 is 13 amino acids. CDR3 in DNA: TGTGCCAGCAACGGACAAAACCAAGAGACCCAGTACTTC. Translating it yields CASNGQNQETQYF.

This rearrangement joins TRBV28 to TRBJ2-5; 7 bases are a match to TRBD1. The J segment lost 2 bases and the V segment lost 3 bases, leaving 9 bases of the junction unmatched. From germline, CDR1 is MDHEN and CDR2 SYDVKM. The CDR3 extends over 16 amino acids. DNA for the CDR3: TGTGCCAGCAGTTTGACGGGGACAGTTTTTCAAGAGACCCAGTACTTC. This sequence encodes CASSLTGTVFQETQYF.

This clonotype appeared a few times. The genes are TRBV12-3 or TRBV12-4 and TRBJ1-5, with D unresolved. Trimming took 4 bases from V and 1 from J, leaving 5 bases between them. The CDR3 spans 13 residues. CDR3 residues: CASSWLSNQPQHF. The CDR3 DNA follows: TGTGCCAGCAGTTGGCTCAGCAATCAGCCCCAGCATTTT.

There are many counts of this clonotype. This chain joins TRBV29-1 and TRBJ1-1; tentative D call: TRBD1 (5 bases). Trimming stripped 3 bases from V and 11 bases from J, with 10 bases between. The CDR3 is 10 residues long. Germline lookup yields CDR1 SQVTM and CDR2 ANQGSEA. The CDR3 region has the DNA TGCAGCGTTGAGCTCCGGGACGCTTTCTTT. This gives the protein CSVELRDAFF.

The rearrangement links TRBV12-3 or TRBV12-4 to TRBJ1-4; no clear D. V was shortened by 3 bases and J by 5 bases, with 10 bases between the two germline ends. The CDR3 has 14 amino acids. The CDR3 sequence is CASSFAETNEKLFF. CDR3 DNA sequence: TGTGCCAGCAGTTTCGCGGAGACAAATGAAAAACTGTTTTTT.

This clonotype has a count of ten or more. This chain connects TRBV4-1 to TRBJ1-6, with 8 positions matching TRBD1. This CDR3 is built from 15 residues. Germline V gives CDR1 MGHRA, CDR2 YSYEKL. After removal of 0 bases from V and 10 bases from J, the junction contained 5 bases not matched to a gene. The CDR3 reads CASSQEDRGSSPLHF. The CDR3 nucleotides read TGCGCCAGCAGCCAAGAAGACAGGGGAAGCTCACCCCTCCACTTT.

The gene calls are TRBV27 and TRBJ1-1, with unresolved D. The CDR3 contains 13 residues. V dropped 1 base and J dropped 4 bases, with 7 bases sitting between them. Germline assignment: CDR1 MNHEY and CDR2 SMNVEV (reference sequence). This CDR3 reads CASSLLGLTEAFF. The CDR3 DNA reads TGTGCCAGCAGTTTATTAGGGCTCACTGAAGCTTTCTTT.

This chain connects TRBV12-3 or TRBV12-4 to TRBJ2-2; D not certain. V shed 1 base and J shed 3 bases, with 6 bases lying between them. The CDR3 contains 14 residues. The CDR3 DNA follows: TGTGCCAGCAGTTTAGAGGTATACACCGGGGAGCTGTTTTTT. Encoded protein: CASSLEVYTGELFF.

This clonotype showed up many times. V gene TRBV24-1 combines with J gene TRBJ2-2, with TRBD2 as a possible D gene (5 bases). Germline CDR1 is KGHDR and CDR2 is SFDVKD. Trimming took 0 bases from V and 8 from J, leaving 12 bases between them. The CDR3 extends over 15 amino acids. The CDR3 is CATSDLPGSAGELFF. The CDR3 coding sequence is TGTGCCACCAGTGATTTGCCGGGATCAGCAGGGGAGCTGTTTTTT.

For the CDR3, the DNA is TGTGCCAGCAGTTCGAACAACTACTATGGCTACACCTTC. It is translated as CASSSNNYYGYTF. This sequence joins TRBV27 and TRBJ1-2; no definite D call. The CDR3 contains 13 residues. Trimming removed 4 bases from V and 3 bases from J, with 9 bases in between. Looked up from germline, CDR1 is MNHEY and CDR2 is SMNVEV (reference sequence).

The V call is TRBV20-1, the J call TRBJ2-7; 10 nucleotides match TRBD1. J lost 3 bases, V lost 0 bases, and 2 bases had no gene match. This CDR3 is built from 14 residues. Germline CDR1 and CDR2: DFQATT and SNEGSKA (reference sequence). The CDR3 DNA sequence: TGCAGTGCTAGAGATTGGGACAGGGGCTACGAGCAGTACTTC. It encodes CSARDWDRGYEQYF.

The chain has TRBV27 and TRBJ1-2; TRBD1 matches at 11 bases. The CDR3 is made up of 15 amino acids. V shed 6 bases, J shed 5 bases, and the junction held 8 bases outside the gene matches. Germline V CDR1 and CDR2: MNHEY, SMNVEV (reference sequence). This CDR3 is CASSPGTGGLYGYTF. The CDR3, as DNA: TGTGCCAGCAGCCCCGGGACAGGGGGTTTGTATGGCTACACCTTC.

The chain recombines TRBV6-5 with TRBJ2-6; D unresolved. Germline CDR1 MNHEY, CDR2 SVGAGI. V gave up 6 bases and J gave up 3 bases, with 9 bases separating them. The CDR3 has 14 residues. The CDR3: CASSQGFGANVLTF. The CDR3 region has the DNA TGTGCCAGCAGCCAAGGGTTTGGGGCCAACGTCCTGACTTTC.

This clonotype was detected many times. This chain uses TRBV7-8 with TRBJ2-3; D may be TRBD2 (6 bases). Germline V gene data show CDR1 as SGHVS and CDR2 as FQNEAQ. Trimming took 2 bases from V and 2 from J, leaving 11 bases between them. The CDR3 is made up of 15 amino acids. The CDR3 is CASSLLRGTTDTQYF. CDR3 DNA: TGTGCCAGCAGCTTACTACGGGGGACCACAGATACGCAGTATTTT.

This clonotype was observed many times. The rearrangement links TRBV20-1 to TRBJ2-5, with 14 bases aligning to TRBD2. In germline, CDR1 is DFQATT, CDR2 SNEGSKA (reference sequence). There are 17 residues in the CDR3. With 6 bases clipped from V and 9 bases from J, the junction kept 18 bases outside the gene matches. The CDR3 protein is CSANGLGLAGDPRAQYF. CDR3 nucleotides: TGCAGTGCCAACGGCCTGGGACTAGCGGGGGACCCCAGGGCCCAGTACTTC.

This sequence joins TRBV12-3 or TRBV12-4 and TRBJ2-2, with TRBD2 matching 11 bases. This CDR3 has 17 amino acids. Losses at the gene ends were 3 bases for V and 6 bases for J; bases not matched to a gene: 9. Written as DNA, the CDR3 is TGTGCCAGCAGTTTGGGTCTGCTAGCGGGGGGACCCGGGGAGCTGTTTTTT. This encodes CASSLGLLAGGPGELFF.

This clonotype came up a few times. V usage is TRBV7-6 and J usage is TRBJ2-1, with 7 positions matching TRBD2. The CDR3 loop spans 16 amino acids. Germline CDR1 is SGHVS and CDR2 is FNYEAQ. With V trimmed by 6 bases and J by 7 bases, 15 bases remained unmatched. The CDR3 loop is CASRTSGTTIQNEQFF. Here the CDR3 DNA reads TGTGCCAGCAGAACATCCGGGACTACGATACAGAATGAGCAGTTCTTC.

The J gene is TRBJ1-5, the V gene TRBV12-3 or TRBV12-4; D is unclear. V gave up 6 bases and J gave up 5 bases, with 11 bases separating them. The CDR3 loop spans 13 amino acids. The CDR3 DNA reads as TGTGCCAGCAGCCCCGTTTGGGATCAGCCCCAGCATTTT. Translating gives CASSPVWDQPQHF.

The chain is built from TRBV7-6 and TRBJ2-7; D not certain. The CDR3 spans 14 residues. V was shortened by 2 bases and J by 0 bases, with 8 bases between the two germline ends. The germline gives CDR1 SGHVS, CDR2 FNYEAQ. CDR3 in amino acids: CASSLIASSYEQYF. DNA for the CDR3: TGTGCCAGCAGCTTAATCGCCAGCTCCTACGAGCAGTACTTC.

This clonotype is deemed medium-sized (0.01 to 0.1%). The V gene is TRBV7-6, the J gene TRBJ1-1; D is ambiguous. Trimming pared 1 base from V and 2 bases from J, leaving 20 bases between. The CDR3 has 18 residues. Germline CDR1 and CDR2: SGHVS and FNYEAQ. The CDR3 reads CASSLGVRDLPGNTEAFF. Here the CDR3 DNA reads TGTGCCAGCAGCTTAGGTGTGAGAGACCTACCCGGCAACACTGAAGCTTTCTTT.

This chain connects TRBV12-3 or TRBV12-4 to TRBJ2-5; the match to TRBD2 covers 12 bases. This CDR3 has 16 residues. V lost 2 bases to trimming and J lost 7 bases; unmatched junction nucleotides: 8. CDR3 sequence reads: CASSLSSGGAIGTQYF. The CDR3 bases are TGTGCCAGCAGTTTATCTAGCGGGGGGGCCATTGGGACCCAGTACTTC.

The chain combines TRBV6-1 with TRBJ1-2; no firm D call. V was pared by 0 bases and J by 5 bases, with 13 bases between. Germline-derived CDR1 and CDR2 are MNHNS and SASEGT. The CDR3 spans 15 residues. The CDR3 nucleotides read TGTGCCAGCAGTGAAGCGTTCGGGGTAGGATATGGCTACACCTTC. Amino acid sequence: CASSEAFGVGYGYTF.